Following are 18 T cell receptor beta chains from one sample sequenced in a study of blood T cell repertoires in COVID-19. Sequenced by immunoSEQ multiplex PCR; TCRdb stores in-frame clones only, minus some. This sample carries approximately 390,000 clones, 80% to 90% of them seen once, and the ten largest clones take 10%. The sample comprised PBMCs or T cells enriched from blood (not recorded which). These receptors originate from a woman aged 50 to 65 who had recovered from COVID-19.

The J gene is TRBJ2-1, the V gene TRBV28, with a possible D match to TRBD2 (6 bases). The CDR3 length is 17 residues. Germline CDR1 MDHEN, CDR2 SYDVKM. Trimming removed 8 bases at V and 3 bases at J, with 23 bases between. Here the CDR3 DNA reads TGTGCCAGCGAAAAGGGTATTGGGGGGATAAACTACAATGAGCAGTTCTTC. Its translation: CASEKGIGGINYNEQFF.

This sequence joins TRBV7-9 and TRBJ1-1; TRBD1 might be the D (5 bases). CDR1 and CDR2 (germline): SEHNR, FQNEAQ (reference sequence). V shed 6 bases and J shed 8 bases, with 22 bases lying between them. This CDR3 region has 15 residues. Here the CDR3 reads CASSQRRETRGEAFF. CDR3 nucleotide sequence: TGTGCCAGCAGTCAACGGAGGGAGACCCGGGGGGAAGCTTTCTTT.

The chain couples TRBV6-5 to TRBJ1-6; tentative D call: TRBD1 (5 bases). CDR1 and CDR2 (germline): MNHEY, SVGAGI. The CDR3 length is 15 residues. The germline V and J ends were trimmed by 2 bases and 4 bases, with 9 bases remaining between them. This CDR3 reads CASSYTGRYNSPLHF. The CDR3 bases are TGTGCCAGCAGTTACACAGGACGGTATAATTCACCCCTCCACTTT.

The rearrangement links TRBV4-1 to TRBJ1-1; weak D call: TRBD1 (5 bases). This CDR3 has 16 amino acids. In germline, CDR1 is MGHRA, CDR2 YSYEKL. Deletions cut 1 base from V and 5 bases from J, with 17 bases between. The CDR3 loop is CASSQADSAKGTEAFF. As DNA, the CDR3 is TGCGCCAGCAGCCAAGCTGACAGTGCGAAGGGGACTGAAGCTTTCTTT.

The rearrangement links TRBV19 to TRBJ1-1; 9 positions match TRBD1. The CDR3 extends over 15 amino acids. J lost 2 bases, V lost 3 bases, and 4 bases had no gene match. Germline loops: CDR1 LNHDA, CDR2 SQIVND (reference sequence). CDR3 protein: CASSIGTGINTEAFF. DNA of the CDR3: TGTGCCAGTAGTATTGGGACAGGGATAAACACTGAAGCTTTCTTT.

Comment on this clone: Other DNA sequences from this sample encode an identical CDR3 as well. This CDR3 reads CASSPGQGNSPLHF. CDR3 DNA: TGTGCCAGCAGTCCGGGACAGGGTAACTCACCCCTCCACTTT. The V and J genes are TRBV3-1 (or the pseudogene TRBV3-2) and TRBJ1-6, with TRBD1 matching over 9 bases. V lost 6 bases and J lost 10; bases outside the gene matches: 7. Germline V gene lookup returns CDR1 LGHDT and CDR2 YNNKEL (reference sequence). The CDR3 sequence is 14 residues long.

The chain carries TRBV15 and TRBJ2-5; D gene unclear. Germline V gene data show CDR1 as LNHNV and CDR2 as YYDKDF (reference sequence). This CDR3 is 15 amino acids long. Trimming left V 0 bases short and J 0 bases short, with 8 bases between. CDR3 residues: CATSRDTTYQETQYF. The CDR3 DNA sequence: TGTGCCACCAGCAGAGATACAACCTACCAAGAGACCCAGTACTTC. Complete variable domain (other parts from reference TRBV15 and TRBJ2-5): DAMVIQNPRYQVTQFGKPVTLSCSQTLNHNVMYWYQQKSSQAPKLLFHYYDKDFNNEADTPDNFQSRRPNTSFCFLDIRSPGLGDTAMYLCATSRDTTYQETQYFGPGTRLLVL.

The CDR3, as DNA: TGTGCCAGCAGTGAGGAAAATAACTATGGCTACACCTTC. Encoded protein: CASSEENNYGYTF. The chain has TRBV12-3 or TRBV12-4 and TRBJ1-2; no clear D. The CDR3 is 13 residues long. V shed 5 bases and J shed 1 base, with 8 bases lying between them.

CDR3 amino acids: CASSQTAALGNQPQHF. CDR3 DNA sequence: TGCGCCAGCAGCCAAACGGCGGCTTTGGGCAATCAGCCCCAGCATTTT. The chain has TRBV4-1 and TRBJ1-5; D remains unclear. V dropped 2 bases and J dropped 2 bases, with 13 bases sitting between them. The CDR3 is 16 residues long. Germline V gives CDR1 MGHRA, CDR2 YSYEKL.

A note on this clone: The germline gene is not matched at one end of the junction; a read error may be the cause. The chain joins TRBV7-7 to TRBJ2-3; D might be TRBD1 (5 bases). The CDR3 covers 14 residues. CDR1 is SSHAT and CDR2 is FNYEAQ in the germline V gene (reference sequence). Written as DNA, the CDR3 is TGTGCTAGCAGCTCCGGACACGGCACAGATACGCAGTATTTT. Protein product: CASSSGHGTDTQYF.

The genes are TRBV2 and TRBJ2-3; 9 bases agree with TRBD1. This CDR3 has 14 residues. Germline V gene sequence: CDR1 SNHLY, CDR2 FYNNEI. J was trimmed by 5 bases and V by 9 bases; bases with no gene match: 9. CDR3 sequence reads: CARQGAGIEDTQYF. CDR3 DNA: TGTGCCAGACAGGGGGCGGGTATTGAAGATACGCAGTATTTT.

J is TRBJ1-2 and V is TRBV27, with 9 positions matching TRBD1. Germline assignment: CDR1 MNHEY and CDR2 SMNVEV (reference sequence). Losses at the gene ends were 5 bases for V and 7 bases for J; bases not matched to a gene: 8. This CDR3 has 14 residues. The CDR3 nucleotides are TGTGCCAGCAGTCTCTCCGGGACAGGGTCTGGCTACACCTTC. This codes for CASSLSGTGSGYTF.

The gene calls are TRBV5-8 and TRBJ1-2; D is ambiguous. CDR1 and CDR2 (germline): SGHTS, YDEGEE. This CDR3 is built from 13 residues. V gave up 1 base and J gave up 2 bases, with 6 bases separating them. The CDR3 region is CASSLLRNYGYTF. CDR3 nucleotides: TGTGCCAGCAGCTTGCTACGGAACTATGGCTACACCTTC.

The rearrangement joins TRBV10-3 to TRBJ1-4; a possible D gene is TRBD1 (5 bases). This CDR3 comprises 14 residues. The V end lost 5 bases, the J end lost 5 bases, and 12 bases lay between the germline ends. Germline V gene data show CDR1 as ENHRY and CDR2 as SYGVKD. CDR3 residues: CAISQRTRNEKLFF. For the CDR3, the DNA is TGTGCCATCAGTCAAAGGACAAGGAATGAAAAACTGTTTTTT.

The chain combines TRBV19 with TRBJ1-1, with a weak D call TRBD1 (5 bases). Germline V gene lookup returns CDR1 LNHDA and CDR2 SQIVND (reference sequence). Trimming shortened V by 9 bases and J by 5 bases, and 19 bases separated the two germline ends. CDR3 size: 14 residues. Here the CDR3 reads CASRDSGGRTEAFF. CDR3 nucleotide sequence: TGTGCCAGCCGAGACAGCGGAGGGAGAACTGAAGCTTTCTTT.

The V gene is TRBV5-4, the J gene TRBJ1-3; TRBD1 is a possible D gene (6 bases). The CDR3 is 17 residues long. Between the trimmed V and J ends, which lost 3 bases and 1 base, there was a span of 17 bases. Germline lookup yields CDR1 SGHNT and CDR2 YYREEE (reference sequence). DNA for the CDR3: TGTGCCAGCAGCTCCGGGCCGGGACACCGATCTGGAAACACCATATATTTT. This sequence encodes CASSSGPGHRSGNTIYF. Supplemented by reference TRBV5-4 and TRBJ1-3, the full variable domain reads ETGVTQSPTHLIKTRGQQVTLRCSSQSGHNTVSWYQQALGQGPQFIFQYYREEENGRGNFPPRFSGLQFPNYSSELNVNALELDDSALYLCASSSGPGHRSGNTIYFGEGSWLTVV.

The rearrangement joins TRBV4-2 to TRBJ2-5; TRBD1 matches 9 bases. This CDR3 region has 15 residues. V lost 3 bases and J lost 5; bases outside the gene matches: 7. Germline assignment: CDR1 LGHNA and CDR2 YNFKEQ. This chain's CDR3 is CASSQTTGGAETQYF. The CDR3 nucleotides read TGTGCCAGCAGCCAGACAACAGGGGGCGCGGAGACCCAGTACTTC.

Comments on this clone: The sample carries other DNA sequences with the same CDR3. The chain carries TRBV13 and TRBJ2-7; D might be TRBD1 (6 bases). Germline CDR1 PRHDT, CDR2 FYEKMQ (reference sequence). The CDR3 loop spans 13 amino acids. With 5 bases removed from V and 3 bases from J, the gap between germline ends came to 11 bases. The CDR3 coding sequence is TGTGCCAGCAGCAACGAGGACAGCTACGAGCAGTACTTC. Translating it yields CASSNEDSYEQYF.